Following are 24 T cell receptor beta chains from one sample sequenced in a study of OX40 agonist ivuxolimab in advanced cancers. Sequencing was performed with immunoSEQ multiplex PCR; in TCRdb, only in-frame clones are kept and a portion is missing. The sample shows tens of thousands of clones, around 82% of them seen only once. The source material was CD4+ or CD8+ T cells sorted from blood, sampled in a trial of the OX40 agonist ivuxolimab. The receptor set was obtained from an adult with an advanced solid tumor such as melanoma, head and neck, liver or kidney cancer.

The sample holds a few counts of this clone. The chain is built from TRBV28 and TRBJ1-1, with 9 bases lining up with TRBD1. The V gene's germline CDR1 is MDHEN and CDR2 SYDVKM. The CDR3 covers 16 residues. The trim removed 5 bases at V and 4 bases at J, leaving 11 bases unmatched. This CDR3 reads CASSPPGTGMSTEAFF. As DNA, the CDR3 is TGTGCCAGCAGTCCCCCCGGGACAGGGATGAGCACTGAAGCTTTCTTT.

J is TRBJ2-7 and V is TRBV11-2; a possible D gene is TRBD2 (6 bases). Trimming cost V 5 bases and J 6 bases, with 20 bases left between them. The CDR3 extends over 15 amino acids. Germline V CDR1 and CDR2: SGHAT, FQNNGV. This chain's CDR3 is CASSLVWRGRGEQYF. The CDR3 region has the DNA TGTGCCAGCAGCCTCGTATGGCGGGGCCGGGGCGAGCAGTACTTC.

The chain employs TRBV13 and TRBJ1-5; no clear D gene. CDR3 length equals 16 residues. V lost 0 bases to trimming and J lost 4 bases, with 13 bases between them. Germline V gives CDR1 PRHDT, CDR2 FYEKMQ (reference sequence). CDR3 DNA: TGTGCCAGCAGCTTAGGCCCTCTTGGACCAAATCAGCCCCAGCATTTT. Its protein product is CASSLGPLGPNQPQHF. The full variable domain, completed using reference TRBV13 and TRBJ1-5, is AAGVIQSPRHLIKEKRETATLKCYPIPRHDTVYWYQQGPGQDPQFLISFYEKMQSDKGSIPDRFSAQQFSDYHSELNMSSLELGDSALYFCASSLGPLGPNQPQHFGDGTRLSIL.

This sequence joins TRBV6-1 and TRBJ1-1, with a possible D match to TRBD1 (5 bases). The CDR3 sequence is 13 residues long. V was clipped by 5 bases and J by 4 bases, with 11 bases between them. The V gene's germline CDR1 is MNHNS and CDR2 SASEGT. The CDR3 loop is CASSRERGTEAFF. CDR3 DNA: TGTGCCAGCAGTAGGGAGAGGGGCACTGAAGCTTTCTTT.

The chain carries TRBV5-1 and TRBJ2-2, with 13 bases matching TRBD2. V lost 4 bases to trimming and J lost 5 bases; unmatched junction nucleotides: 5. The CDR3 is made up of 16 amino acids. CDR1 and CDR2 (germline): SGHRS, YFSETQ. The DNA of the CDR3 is TGCGCCAGCAGCAATGGACTAGCGGGAGATACCGGGGAGCTGTTTTTT. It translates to CASSNGLAGDTGELFF.

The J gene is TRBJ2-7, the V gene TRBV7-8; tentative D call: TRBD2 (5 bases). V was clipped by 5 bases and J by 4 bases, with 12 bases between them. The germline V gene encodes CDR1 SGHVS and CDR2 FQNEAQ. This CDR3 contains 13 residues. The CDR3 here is CASSMIGEYEQYF. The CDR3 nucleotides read TGTGCCAGCAGCATGATCGGGGAGTACGAGCAGTACTTC.

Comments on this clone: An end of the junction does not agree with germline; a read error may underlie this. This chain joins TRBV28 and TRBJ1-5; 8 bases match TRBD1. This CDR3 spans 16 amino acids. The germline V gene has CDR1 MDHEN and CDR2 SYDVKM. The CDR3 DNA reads TGTGCCAGCAGTCCCCGGACAGGGACCAGCAGTCAGCCCCAGCATTTT. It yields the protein CASSPRTGTSSQPQHF.

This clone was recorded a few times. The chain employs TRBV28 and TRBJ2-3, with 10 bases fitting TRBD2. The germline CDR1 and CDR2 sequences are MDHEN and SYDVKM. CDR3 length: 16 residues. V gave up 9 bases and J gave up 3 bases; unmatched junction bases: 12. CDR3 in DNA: TGTGCCAGGACCGAGCGGGAGGGCCGGGGAACAGATACGCAGTATTTT. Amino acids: CARTEREGRGTDTQYF.

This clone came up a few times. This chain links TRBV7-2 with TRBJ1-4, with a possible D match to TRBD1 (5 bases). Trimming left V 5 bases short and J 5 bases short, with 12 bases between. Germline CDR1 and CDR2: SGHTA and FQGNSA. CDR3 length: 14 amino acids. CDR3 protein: CASSPEEGNEKLFF. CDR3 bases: TGTGCCAGCAGCCCTGAAGAGGGGAATGAAAAACTGTTTTTT.

CDR3 nucleotide sequence: TGTGCCAGCAGTTTTCGGCCGACAGGGGCTATGGGTAGCATTCAGTACTTC. It encodes CASSFRPTGAMGSIQYF. The rearrangement uses TRBV27 and TRBJ2-4, with 8 positions matching TRBD1. This CDR3 region has 17 residues. Germline CDR1 MNHEY, CDR2 SMNVEV (reference sequence). Trimming at V came to 3 bases and at J to 9 bases, leaving 16 bases not matched to a gene.

The CDR3 loop reads CASVPGTGGTEAFF. The CDR3 nucleotides read TGTGCCAGCGTACCCGGGACAGGAGGCACTGAAGCTTTCTTT. The chain carries TRBV10-3 and TRBJ1-1, with 8 bases matching TRBD1. The CDR3 sequence is 14 residues long. V shed 10 bases, J shed 4 bases, and the junction held 11 bases outside the gene matches. Germline CDR1 and CDR2: ENHRY and SYGVKD.

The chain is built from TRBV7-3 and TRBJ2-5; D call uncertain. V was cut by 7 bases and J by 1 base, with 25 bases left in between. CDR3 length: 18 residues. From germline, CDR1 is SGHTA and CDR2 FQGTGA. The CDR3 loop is CASIAGNRDSDAQETQYF. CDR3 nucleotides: TGTGCCAGCATCGCCGGAAATCGTGACTCGGACGCCCAAGAGACCCAGTACTTC.

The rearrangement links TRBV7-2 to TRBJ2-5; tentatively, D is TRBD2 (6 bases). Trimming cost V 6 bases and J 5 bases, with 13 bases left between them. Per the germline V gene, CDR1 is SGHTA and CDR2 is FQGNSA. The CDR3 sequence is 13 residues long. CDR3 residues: CASSVAAAETQYF. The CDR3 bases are TGTGCCAGCAGTGTAGCGGCGGCGGAGACCCAGTACTTC. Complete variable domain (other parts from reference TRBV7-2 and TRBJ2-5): GAGVSQSPSNKVTEKGKDVELRCDPISGHTALYWYRQSLGQGLEFLIYFQGNSAPDKSGLPSDRFSAERTGGSVSTLTIQRTQQEDSAVYLCASSVAAAETQYFGPGTRLLVL.

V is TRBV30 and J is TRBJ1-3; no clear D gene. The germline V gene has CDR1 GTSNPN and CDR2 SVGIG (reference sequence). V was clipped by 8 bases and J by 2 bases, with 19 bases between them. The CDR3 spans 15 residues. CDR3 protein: CARAGEGGTGNTIYF. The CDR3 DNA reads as TGTGCCCGGGCCGGGGAGGGAGGGACTGGAAACACCATATATTTT.

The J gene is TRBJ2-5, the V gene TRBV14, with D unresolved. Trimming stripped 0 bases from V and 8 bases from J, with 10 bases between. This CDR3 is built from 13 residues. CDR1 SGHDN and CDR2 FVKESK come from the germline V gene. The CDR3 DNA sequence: TGTGCCAGCAGCCAAGATTACCCGTCTACCCAGTACTTC. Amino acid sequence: CASSQDYPSTQYF.

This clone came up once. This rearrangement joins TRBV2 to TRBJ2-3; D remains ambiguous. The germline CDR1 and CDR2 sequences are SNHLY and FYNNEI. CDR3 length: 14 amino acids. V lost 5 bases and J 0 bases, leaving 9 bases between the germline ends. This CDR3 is CASSKSTSTDTQYF. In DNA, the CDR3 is TGTGCCAGCAGTAAGAGTACTAGCACAGATACGCAGTATTTT.

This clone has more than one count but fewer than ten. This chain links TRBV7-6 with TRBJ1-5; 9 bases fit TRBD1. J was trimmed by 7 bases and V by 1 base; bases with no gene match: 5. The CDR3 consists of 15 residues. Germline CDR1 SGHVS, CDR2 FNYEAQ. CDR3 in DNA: TGTGCCAGCAGCTTAGAGGACAGGGGAAGACAGCCCCAGCATTTT. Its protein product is CASSLEDRGRQPQHF.

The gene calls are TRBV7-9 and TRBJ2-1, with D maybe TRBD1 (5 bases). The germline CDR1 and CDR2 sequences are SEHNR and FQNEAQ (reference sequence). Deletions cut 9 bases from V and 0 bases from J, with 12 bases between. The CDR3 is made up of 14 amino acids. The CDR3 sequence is CASSGFSSYNEQFF. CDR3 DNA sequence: TGTGCCAGTTCAGGGTTCAGCTCCTACAATGAGCAGTTCTTC.

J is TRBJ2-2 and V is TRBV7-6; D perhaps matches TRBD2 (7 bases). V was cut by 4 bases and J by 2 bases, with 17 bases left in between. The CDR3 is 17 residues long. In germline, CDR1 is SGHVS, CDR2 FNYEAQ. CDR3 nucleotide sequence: TGTGCCAGCAGCTCACGGGGGGCTTGGGCTAACACCGGGGAGCTGTTTTTT. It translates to CASSSRGAWANTGELFF.

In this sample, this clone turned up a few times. As DNA, the CDR3 is TGTGCCAGCAGCTTAGGGGTAGGGGACACTGAAGCTTTCTTT. It translates to CASSLGVGDTEAFF. The rearrangement links TRBV13 to TRBJ1-1; maybe TRBD1 (5 bases). Trimming pared 0 bases from V and 3 bases from J, leaving 8 bases between. The CDR3 consists of 14 residues. Germline-derived CDR1 and CDR2 are PRHDT and FYEKMQ (reference sequence).

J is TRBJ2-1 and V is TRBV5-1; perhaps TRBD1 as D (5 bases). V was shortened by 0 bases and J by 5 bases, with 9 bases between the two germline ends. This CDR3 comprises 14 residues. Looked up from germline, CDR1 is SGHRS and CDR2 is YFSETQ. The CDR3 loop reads CASSLGTQDNEQFF. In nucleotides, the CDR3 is TGCGCCAGCAGCTTGGGGACACAGGACAATGAGCAGTTCTTC.

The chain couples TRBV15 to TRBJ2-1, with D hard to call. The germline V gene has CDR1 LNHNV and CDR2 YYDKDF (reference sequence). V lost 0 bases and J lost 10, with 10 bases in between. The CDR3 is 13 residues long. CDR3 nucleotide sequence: TGTGCCACCAGCAGAGATCGTGAACTAGAGCAGTTCTTC. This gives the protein CATSRDRELEQFF.

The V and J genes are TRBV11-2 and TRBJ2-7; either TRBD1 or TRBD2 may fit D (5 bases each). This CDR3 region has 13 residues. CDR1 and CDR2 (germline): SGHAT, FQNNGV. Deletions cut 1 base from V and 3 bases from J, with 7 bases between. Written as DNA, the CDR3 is TGTGCCAGCAGCTTAGGGGGACGCTACGAGCAGTACTTC. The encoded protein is CASSLGGRYEQYF.

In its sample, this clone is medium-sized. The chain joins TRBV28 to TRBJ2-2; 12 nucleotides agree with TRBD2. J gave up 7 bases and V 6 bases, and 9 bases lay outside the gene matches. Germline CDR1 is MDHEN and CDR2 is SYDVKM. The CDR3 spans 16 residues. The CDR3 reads CASSSRLAGDHGELFF. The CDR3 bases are TGTGCCAGCAGCTCACGACTAGCGGGGGATCACGGGGAGCTGTTTTTT. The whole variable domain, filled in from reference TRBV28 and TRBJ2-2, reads DVKVTQSSRYLVKRTGEKVFLECVQDMDHENMFWYRQDPGLGLRLIYFSYDVKMKEKGDIPEGYSVSREKKERFSLILESASTNQTSMYLCASSSRLAGDHGELFFGEGSRLTVL.